This entry describes one T cell receptor (beta chain). TCRdb reassembled clones from the PCR reads with MiXCR. The table shows about 38,000 clones, with roughly 28% occurring only once. Every patient was untreated before thyroid surgery. These data come from a study of metastatic and nonmetastatic thyroid tumors. Looked up from germline, CDR1 is MNHEY and CDR2 is SMNVEV (reference sequence). CDR3 length: 13 residues. Trimming removed 6 bases from V and 8 bases from J, with 16 bases in between. The sequence was collected from a male donor with papillary thyroid cancer or a benign thyroid nodule (not recorded which). Some clones in this sample may be carry-over from other donors' samples. This chain uses TRBV27 with TRBJ1-2, with a weak D call TRBD1 (5 bases). Source material: blood. The CDR3 coding sequence is TGTGCCAGCAGCCCGAGGGACCCCCGAGGCTACACCTTC. This sequence encodes CASSPRDPRGYTF.